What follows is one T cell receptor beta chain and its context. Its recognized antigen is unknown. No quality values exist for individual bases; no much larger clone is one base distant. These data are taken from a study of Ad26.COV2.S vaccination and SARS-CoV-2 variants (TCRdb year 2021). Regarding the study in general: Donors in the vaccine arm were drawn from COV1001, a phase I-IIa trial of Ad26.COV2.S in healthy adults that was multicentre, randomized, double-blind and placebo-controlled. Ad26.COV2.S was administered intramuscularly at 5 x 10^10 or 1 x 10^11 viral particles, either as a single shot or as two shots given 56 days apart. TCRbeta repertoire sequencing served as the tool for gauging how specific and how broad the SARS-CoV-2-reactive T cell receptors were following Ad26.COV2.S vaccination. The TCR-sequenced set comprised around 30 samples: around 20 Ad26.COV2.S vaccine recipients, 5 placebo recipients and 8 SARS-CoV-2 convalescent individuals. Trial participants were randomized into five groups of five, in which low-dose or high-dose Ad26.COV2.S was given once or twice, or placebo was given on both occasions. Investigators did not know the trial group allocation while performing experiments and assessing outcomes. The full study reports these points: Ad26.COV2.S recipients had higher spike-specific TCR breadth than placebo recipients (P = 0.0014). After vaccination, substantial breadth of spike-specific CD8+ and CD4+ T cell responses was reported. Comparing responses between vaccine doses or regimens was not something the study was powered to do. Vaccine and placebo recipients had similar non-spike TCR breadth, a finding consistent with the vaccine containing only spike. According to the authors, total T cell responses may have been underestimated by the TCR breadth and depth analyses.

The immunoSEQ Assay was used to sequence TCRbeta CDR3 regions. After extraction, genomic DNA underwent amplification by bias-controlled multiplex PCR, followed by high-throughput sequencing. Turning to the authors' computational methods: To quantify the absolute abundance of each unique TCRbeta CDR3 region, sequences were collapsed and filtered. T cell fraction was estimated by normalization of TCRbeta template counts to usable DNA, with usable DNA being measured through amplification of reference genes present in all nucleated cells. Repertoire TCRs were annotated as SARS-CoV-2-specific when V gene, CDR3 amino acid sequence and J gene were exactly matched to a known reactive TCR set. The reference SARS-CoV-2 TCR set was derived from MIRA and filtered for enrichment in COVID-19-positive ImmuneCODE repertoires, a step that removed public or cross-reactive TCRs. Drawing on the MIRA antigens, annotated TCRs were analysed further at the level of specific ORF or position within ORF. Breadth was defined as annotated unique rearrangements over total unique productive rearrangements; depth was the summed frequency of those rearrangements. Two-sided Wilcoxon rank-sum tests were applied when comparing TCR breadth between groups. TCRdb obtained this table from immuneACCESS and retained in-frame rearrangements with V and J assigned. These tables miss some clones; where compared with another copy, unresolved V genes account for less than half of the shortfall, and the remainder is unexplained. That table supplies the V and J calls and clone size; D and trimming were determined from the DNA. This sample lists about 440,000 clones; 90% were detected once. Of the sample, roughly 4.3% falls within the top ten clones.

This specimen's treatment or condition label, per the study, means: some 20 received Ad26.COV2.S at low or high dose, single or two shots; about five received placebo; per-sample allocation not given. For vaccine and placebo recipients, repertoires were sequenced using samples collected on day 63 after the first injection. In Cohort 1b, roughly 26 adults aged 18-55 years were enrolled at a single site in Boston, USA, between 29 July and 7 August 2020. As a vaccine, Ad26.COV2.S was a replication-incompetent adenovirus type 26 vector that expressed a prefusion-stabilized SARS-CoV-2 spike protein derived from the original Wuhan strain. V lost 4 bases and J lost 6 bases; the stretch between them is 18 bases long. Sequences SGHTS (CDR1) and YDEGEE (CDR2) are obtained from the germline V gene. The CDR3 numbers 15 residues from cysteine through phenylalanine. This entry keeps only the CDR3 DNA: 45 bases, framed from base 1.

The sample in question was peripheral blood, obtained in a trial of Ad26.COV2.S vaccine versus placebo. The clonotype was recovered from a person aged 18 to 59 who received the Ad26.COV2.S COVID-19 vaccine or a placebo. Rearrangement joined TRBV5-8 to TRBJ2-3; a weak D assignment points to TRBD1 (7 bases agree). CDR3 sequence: CASSIDRAGTDTQYF. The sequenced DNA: TGTGCCAGCAGCATAGACAGGGCGGGGACGGATACGCAGTATTTT.